This T cell receptor beta chain is from a study of blood T cell repertoires in COVID-19. Across the study: Both acute and convalescent COVID-19 samples were obtained from the United States, Italy and Spain. T cells, B-cell-depleted T cells, or PBMCs supplied cDNA or gDNA.

This clone showed up just a few times. In the original analysis: Estimated nucleated cell counts came from reference gene primer amplification. Assay used: immunoSEQ multiplex PCR; TCRdb lists only in-frame clones, some missing. V, J and clone size reflect that table, while D and trimming were determined from the DNA. The sample carries roughly 700,000 clones, about 90% recorded once. This receptor was taken from a woman aged 18-30 years with acute or convalescent COVID-19. Input material: peripheral blood.

CDR3 DNA: TGTGCCAGCAGCCAAGAGGGAGCCATGGCGGTGGGCTACACCTTC. Protein product: CASSQEGAMAVGYTF. V gene TRBV3-1 (or the pseudogene TRBV3-2) combines with J gene TRBJ1-2; no clear D. This CDR3 comprises 15 residues. Germline V gene data show CDR1 as LGHDT and CDR2 as YNNKEL (reference sequence). V gave up 0 bases and J gave up 8 bases, with 16 bases separating them.